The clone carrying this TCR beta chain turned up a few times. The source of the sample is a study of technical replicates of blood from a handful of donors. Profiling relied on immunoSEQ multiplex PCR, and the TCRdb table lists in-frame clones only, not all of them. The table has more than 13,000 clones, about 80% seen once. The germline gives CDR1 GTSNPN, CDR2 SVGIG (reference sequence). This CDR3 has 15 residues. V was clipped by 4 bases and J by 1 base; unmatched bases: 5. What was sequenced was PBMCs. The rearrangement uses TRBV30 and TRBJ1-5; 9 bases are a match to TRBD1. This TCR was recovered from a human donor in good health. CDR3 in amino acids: CAWTLGTGSNQPQHF. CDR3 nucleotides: TGTGCCTGGACTTTAGGGACAGGGAGCAATCAGCCCCAGCATTTT.